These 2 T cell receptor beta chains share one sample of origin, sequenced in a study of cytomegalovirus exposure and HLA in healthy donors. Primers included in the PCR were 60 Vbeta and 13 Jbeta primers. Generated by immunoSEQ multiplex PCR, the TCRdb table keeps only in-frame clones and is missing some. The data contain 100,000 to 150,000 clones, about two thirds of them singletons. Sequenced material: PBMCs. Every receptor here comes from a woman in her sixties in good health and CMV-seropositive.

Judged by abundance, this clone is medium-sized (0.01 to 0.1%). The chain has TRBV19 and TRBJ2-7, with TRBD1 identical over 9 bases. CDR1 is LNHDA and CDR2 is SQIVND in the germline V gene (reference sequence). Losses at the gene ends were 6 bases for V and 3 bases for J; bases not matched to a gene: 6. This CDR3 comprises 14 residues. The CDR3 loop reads CASSPGGQGYEQYF. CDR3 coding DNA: TGTGCCAGTAGCCCCGGGGGACAGGGCTACGAGCAGTACTTC. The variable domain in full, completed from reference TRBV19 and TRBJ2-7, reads DGGITQSPKYLFRKEGQNVTLSCEQNLNHDAMYWYRQDPGQGLRLIYYSQIVNDFQKGDIAEGYSVSREKKESFPLTVTSAQKNPTAFYLCASSPGGQGYEQYFGPGTRLTVT.

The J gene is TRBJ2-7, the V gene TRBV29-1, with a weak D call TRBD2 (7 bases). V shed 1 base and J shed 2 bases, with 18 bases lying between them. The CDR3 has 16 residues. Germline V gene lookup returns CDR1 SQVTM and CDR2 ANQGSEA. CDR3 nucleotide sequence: TGCAGCGTTGAAGGAGTACGGGGGGCCTTGACCTACGAGCAGTACTTC. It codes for CSVEGVRGALTYEQYF.